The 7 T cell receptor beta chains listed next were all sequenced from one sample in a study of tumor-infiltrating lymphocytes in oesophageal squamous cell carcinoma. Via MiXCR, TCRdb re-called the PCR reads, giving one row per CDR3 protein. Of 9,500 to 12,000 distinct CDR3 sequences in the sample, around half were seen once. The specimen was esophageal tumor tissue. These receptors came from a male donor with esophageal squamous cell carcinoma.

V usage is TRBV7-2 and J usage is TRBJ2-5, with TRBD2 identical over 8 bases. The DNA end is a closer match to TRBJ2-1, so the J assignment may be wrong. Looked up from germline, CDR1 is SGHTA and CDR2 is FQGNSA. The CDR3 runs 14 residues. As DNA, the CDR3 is TGTGCCAGCGATCCGGGGGGGGGCTACAATGAGCAGTTCTTC. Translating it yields CASDPGGGYNEQFF.

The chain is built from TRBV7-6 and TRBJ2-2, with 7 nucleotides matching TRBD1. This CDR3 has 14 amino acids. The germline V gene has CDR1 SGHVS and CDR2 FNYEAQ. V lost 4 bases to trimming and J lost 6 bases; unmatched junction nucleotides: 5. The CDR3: CASSSRQGSGELFF. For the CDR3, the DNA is TGTGCCAGCAGCTCAAGACAGGGTTCCGGGGAGCTGTTTTTT.

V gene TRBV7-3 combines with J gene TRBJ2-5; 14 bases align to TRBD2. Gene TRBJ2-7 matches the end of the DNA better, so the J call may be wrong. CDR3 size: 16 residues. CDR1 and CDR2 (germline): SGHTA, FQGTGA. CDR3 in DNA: TGTGCCAGCAGCCCCTTGGGACTAGCGGGAGTTGGCGAGCAGTACTTC. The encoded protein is CASSPLGLAGVGEQYF.

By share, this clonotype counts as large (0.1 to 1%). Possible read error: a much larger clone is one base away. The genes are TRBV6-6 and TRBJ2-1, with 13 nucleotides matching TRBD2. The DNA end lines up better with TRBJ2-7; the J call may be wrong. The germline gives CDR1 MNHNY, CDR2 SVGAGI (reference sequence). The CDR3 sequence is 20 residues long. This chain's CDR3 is CASSYLGTSGIVRSYNEQYF. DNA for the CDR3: TGTGCCAGCAGTTACCTTGGGACTAGCGGGATAGTTCGCTCCTACAATGAGCAGTACTTC.

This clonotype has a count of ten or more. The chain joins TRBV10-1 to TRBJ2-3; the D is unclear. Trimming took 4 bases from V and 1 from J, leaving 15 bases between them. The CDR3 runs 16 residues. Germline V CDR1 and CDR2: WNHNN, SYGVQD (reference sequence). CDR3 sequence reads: CASSGVDRVGTDTQYF. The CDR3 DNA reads TGCGCCAGCAGTGGCGTCGACCGAGTCGGCACAGATACGCAGTATTTT.

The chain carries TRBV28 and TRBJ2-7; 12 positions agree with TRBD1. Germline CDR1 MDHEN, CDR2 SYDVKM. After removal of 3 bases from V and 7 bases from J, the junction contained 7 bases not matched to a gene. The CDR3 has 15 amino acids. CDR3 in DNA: TGTGCCAGCAGTTTTAGGGACAGGGGGCCGCGGGAGCAGTACTTC. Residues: CASSFRDRGPREQYF.

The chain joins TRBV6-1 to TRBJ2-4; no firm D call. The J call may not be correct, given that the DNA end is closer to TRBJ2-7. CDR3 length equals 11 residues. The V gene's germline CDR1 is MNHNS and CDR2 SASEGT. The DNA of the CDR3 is TGTGCCAGCAAGGCGGCCTACGAGCAGTACTTC. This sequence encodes CASKAAYEQYF.